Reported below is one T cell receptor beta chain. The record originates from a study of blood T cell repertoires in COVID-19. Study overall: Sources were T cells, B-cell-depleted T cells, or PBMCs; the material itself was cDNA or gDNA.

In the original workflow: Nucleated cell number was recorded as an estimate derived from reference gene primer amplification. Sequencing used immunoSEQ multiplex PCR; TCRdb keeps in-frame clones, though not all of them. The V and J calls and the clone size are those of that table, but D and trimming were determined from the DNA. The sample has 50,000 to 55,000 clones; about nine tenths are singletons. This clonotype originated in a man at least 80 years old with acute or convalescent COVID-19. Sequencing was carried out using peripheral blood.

The CDR3 DNA follows: TGCGCCAGCAGAGGAGGAGAGACCCAGTACTTC. Its protein is CASRGGETQYF. The chain combines TRBV5-1 with TRBJ2-5, with TRBD2 as a possible D gene (5 bases). The CDR3 is 11 amino acids. Trimming removed 5 bases from V and 4 bases from J, with 6 bases in between. CDR1 and CDR2 (germline): SGHRS, YFSETQ.